One sample yielded the 28 T cell receptor beta chains listed below, sequenced in a study of breast tumors, draining lymph nodes, adjacent tissues. TCRdb re-called the multiplex PCR reads through MiXCR, storing one row per CDR3 protein. Found here are 100,000 or so distinct CDR3 sequences, approximately 21% of them singletons; the top ten hold more than 0.9%. Samples came from axillary lymph nodes draining the breast cancer. Sequencing was carried out using axillary lymph node tissue. The source of these receptors is a female donor with breast cancer. Some clones in this sample may be carry-over from other donors' samples.

This clonotype was counted ten times or more. This chain joins TRBV4-1 and TRBJ1-5; 9 bases match TRBD1. The trim removed 1 base at V and 2 bases at J, leaving 3 bases unmatched. CDR1 is MGHRA and CDR2 is YSYEKL in the germline V gene. The CDR3 length is 16 residues. This CDR3 reads CASSQGWTGGNQPQHF. The CDR3 nucleotides are TGCGCCAGCAGCCAAGGGTGGACAGGGGGCAATCAGCCCCAGCATTTT.

There are many counts of this clonotype. The chain combines TRBV20-1 with TRBJ2-7; D remains ambiguous. Germline-derived CDR1 and CDR2 are DFQATT and SNEGSKA (reference sequence). The V end lost 2 bases, the J end lost 5 bases, and 10 bases lay between the germline ends. The CDR3 spans 12 residues. The CDR3 DNA follows: TGCAGTGCTAGAACTAAGTTGGACGAGCAGTACTTC. As protein: CSARTKLDEQYF.

This clonotype was counted many times. The chain joins TRBV20-1 to TRBJ2-4; 10 nucleotides agree with TRBD2. The V and J ends lost 1 base and 0 bases, in that order; junction bases with no gene match: 9. Germline lookup yields CDR1 DFQATT and CDR2 SNEGSKA (reference sequence). The CDR3 extends over 18 amino acids. The CDR3: CSARVVAGGPRAKNIQYF. In DNA form, the CDR3 reads TGCAGTGCTAGAGTGGTAGCGGGGGGACCTCGAGCCAAAAACATTCAGTACTTC.

In its sample, this clonotype was seen many times. The rearrangement joins TRBV7-6 to TRBJ1-2, with D tentatively TRBD1 (6 bases). The germline gives CDR1 SGHVS, CDR2 FNYEAQ. V lost 1 base, J lost 3 bases, and 12 bases lay in between. CDR3 length: 15 amino acids. The CDR3: CASSLGGAGDYGYTF. DNA for the CDR3: TGTGCCAGCAGCTTAGGGGGGGCAGGAGACTATGGCTACACCTTC.

By share, this clonotype ranks as medium-sized (0.01 to 0.1%). V is TRBV27 and J is TRBJ2-1, with 7 bases that match TRBD2. Germline V gene data show CDR1 as MNHEY and CDR2 as SMNVEV (reference sequence). With 2 bases clipped from V and 5 bases from J, the junction kept 3 bases outside the gene matches. The CDR3 spans 14 residues. This CDR3 is CASSLGTTNNEQFF. CDR3 nucleotides: TGTGCCAGCAGTTTAGGGACTACCAACAATGAGCAGTTCTTC.

This clonotype was detected ten times or more. V usage is TRBV29-1 and J usage is TRBJ1-2; possibly TRBD1 for D (6 bases). Germline-derived CDR1 and CDR2 are SQVTM and ANQGSEA. V lost 2 bases, J lost 7 bases, and 8 bases lay in between. The CDR3 contains 11 residues. CDR3 DNA: TGCAGCGTTGAATCGACAGGTGGCTACACCTTC. It is translated as CSVESTGGYTF.

This clonotype was observed at least ten times. V and J are TRBV5-6 and TRBJ2-7; TRBD1 matches at 12 bases. The germline gives CDR1 SGHDT, CDR2 YYEEEE. The CDR3 covers 15 residues. With 4 bases clipped from V and 5 bases from J, the junction kept 7 bases outside the gene matches. CDR3 nucleotide sequence: TGTGCCAGCAGCGGGGGGACAGGGGGCTCACACGAGCAGTACTTC. This gives the protein CASSGGTGGSHEQYF.

This clonotype appeared a few times. CDR3 coding DNA: TGTGCCAGCAGCTTAAGAGGACATGAGCAGTTCTTC. Protein: CASSLRGHEQFF. The chain joins TRBV11-3 to TRBJ2-1; D not resolved. This CDR3 comprises 12 residues. CDR1 and CDR2 from the germline V gene are SGHNT and YENEEA. V shed 2 bases and J shed 8 bases, with 7 bases lying between them.

This clonotype has a count of ten or more. The V and J genes are TRBV7-9 and TRBJ1-2; D perhaps matches TRBD1 (6 bases). With 1 base removed from V and 5 bases from J, the gap between germline ends came to 17 bases. Germline V gene sequence: CDR1 SEHNR, CDR2 FQNEAQ (reference sequence). This CDR3 spans 16 amino acids. The CDR3 reads CASSLVGVGGPYGYTF. The CDR3 nucleotides read TGTGCCAGCAGCTTAGTTGGTGTAGGGGGACCATATGGCTACACCTTC.

This clonotype was picked up a small number of times. The chain uses TRBV28 and TRBJ1-2, with 7 bases that match TRBD1. The CDR3 sequence is 14 residues long. V lost 3 bases to trimming and J lost 4 bases; unmatched junction nucleotides: 5. Germline CDR1 reads MDHEN; CDR2 reads SYDVKM. CDR3 sequence (DNA): TGTGCCAGCAGTTTTAGCGAGGGGGCCTATGGCTACACCTTC. This codes for CASSFSEGAYGYTF.

This clonotype was seen at least ten times. The rearrangement uses TRBV9 and TRBJ2-2; 9 bases match TRBD1. The CDR3 sequence is 16 residues long. Germline CDR1 reads SGDLS; CDR2 reads YYNGEE. The J segment lost 6 bases and the V segment lost 0 bases, leaving 6 bases of the junction unmatched. The chain's CDR3 is CASSVATGQGAGELFF. The DNA for the CDR3 is TGTGCCAGCAGCGTAGCTACGGGACAGGGTGCCGGGGAGCTGTTTTTT.

This clonotype came up a few times. This chain joins TRBV28 and TRBJ2-7; D is perhaps TRBD1 (6 bases). V was shortened by 6 bases and J by 2 bases, with 11 bases between the two germline ends. Germline CDR1 reads MDHEN; CDR2 reads SYDVKM. The CDR3 totals 13 residues. The CDR3 loop is CASRRTATYEQYF. The CDR3 DNA is TGTGCCAGCAGACGGACAGCTACCTACGAGCAGTACTTC.

This clonotype was observed at least ten times. The CDR3 region has the DNA TGCGCCAGCAGCACCCCAACTAGCGGGGGCTCCTACGAGCAGTACTTC. Translation gives CASSTPTSGGSYEQYF. The V call is TRBV5-1, the J call TRBJ2-7; TRBD2 matches 11 bases. This CDR3 is built from 16 residues. The V gene's germline CDR1 is SGHRS and CDR2 YFSETQ. The V and J ends lost 4 bases and 0 bases, in that order; junction bases with no gene match: 6.

A remark on this clonotype: This may come from a read error, since a much larger clone is one base off. V and J are TRBV6-5 and TRBJ2-1; 10 bases agree with TRBD2. J lost 3 bases, V lost 0 bases, and 8 bases had no gene match. The CDR3 loop spans 18 amino acids. Germline CDR1 is MNHEY and CDR2 is SVGAGI. CDR3: CASSYSVAPSGGYNEQFF. The CDR3 DNA reads as TGTGCCAGCAGTTACTCGGTGGCGCCTAGCGGGGGCTACAATGAGCAGTTCTTC.

Concerning this clonotype itself: This may come from a read error, since a much larger clone is one base off. The chain joins TRBV5-1 to TRBJ2-1, with D perhaps assigned TRBD1 or TRBD2 (5 bases each). Per germline, CDR1 SGHRS and CDR2 YFSETQ. CDR3 size: 17 residues. V lost 4 bases to trimming and J lost 4 bases, with 21 bases between them. CDR3 protein: CASSKAQVPEGYNEQFF. The CDR3 bases are TGCGCCAGCAGCAAGGCACAGGTCCCCGAGGGATACAATGAGCAGTTCTTC.

Worth noting for this clonotype: Since no conserved phenylalanine or tryptophan closes the CDR3, a read error is the likely cause. V usage is TRBV2 and J usage is TRBJ2-5; TRBD2 agrees at 8 bases. This CDR3 contains 13 residues. Looked up from germline, CDR1 is SNHLY and CDR2 is FYNNEI. Here the CDR3 reads CASRGLAGEIQYL. CDR3 bases: TGTGCCAGCAGAGGACTAGCAGGCGAGATCCAGTACCTC.

CDR3 nucleotides: TGTGCCAGCAGCGTAGCTGGGAGGCCCTCCTACAATGAGCAGTTCTTC. It encodes CASSVAGRPSYNEQFF. The V gene is TRBV9, the J gene TRBJ2-1, with D possibly being TRBD2 (6 bases). Germline V gene lookup returns CDR1 SGDLS and CDR2 YYNGEE. Trimming removed 0 bases from V and 0 bases from J, with 10 bases in between. The CDR3 is 16 amino acids. The full variable domain, its missing parts supplied by reference TRBV9 and TRBJ2-1, is DSGVTQTPKHLITATGQRVTLRCSPRSGDLSVYWYQQSLDQGLQFLIQYYNGEERAKGNILERFSAQQFPDLHSELNLSSLELGDSALYFCASSVAGRPSYNEQFFGPGTRLTVL.

This clonotype was seen at least ten times. The chain has TRBV2 and TRBJ2-3, with D perhaps TRBD1 (5 bases). This CDR3 contains 15 residues. Germline loops: CDR1 SNHLY, CDR2 FYNNEI. V was trimmed by 2 bases and J by 7 bases, leaving 16 bases between them. CDR3 nucleotide sequence: TGTGCCAGCAGTGAACAAGGGCAGGGATTAAATACGCAGTATTTT. It encodes CASSEQGQGLNTQYF.

In its sample, this clonotype was seen many times. This sequence joins TRBV20-1 and TRBJ1-5; TRBD1 is a possible D gene (5 bases). Deletions cut 7 bases from V and 3 bases from J, with 22 bases between. This CDR3 comprises 16 residues. Germline CDR1 DFQATT, CDR2 SNEGSKA (reference sequence). The CDR3: CSVPGPTGGFNQPQHF. The CDR3 region has the DNA TGCAGTGTTCCGGGTCCCACGGGGGGATTCAATCAGCCCCAGCATTTT.

With regard to this clonotype: A much bigger clone sits one base away, suggesting this may be a read error. Because it lacks the conserved phenylalanine or tryptophan at the end, this CDR3 is likely a read error. The gene calls are TRBV5-6 and TRBJ1-5; D gene unclear. V was cut by 4 bases and J by 4 bases, with 18 bases left in between. The CDR3 runs 16 residues. Germline V gives CDR1 SGHDT, CDR2 YYEEEE. This chain's CDR3 is CASSHGPQRPNQPQHS. CDR3 DNA sequence: TGTGCCAGCAGCCATGGACCTCAGCGGCCTAATCAGCCCCAGCATTCT.

This clonotype was recorded many times. The rearrangement uses TRBV12-3 or TRBV12-4 and TRBJ2-1; D gene unclear. V was clipped by 5 bases and J by 2 bases, with 13 bases between them. The CDR3 totals 15 residues. The CDR3 coding sequence is TGTGCCAGCAGTGGCGCCTATGCGACCTACAATGAGCAGTTCTTC. This translates into CASSGAYATYNEQFF.

A single count supports this clonotype. This sequence may be a read error, since a much larger clone differs from it by one base. CDR3 region: CASAPPASAKVEQYF. The CDR3 DNA sequence: TGTGCCAGCGCGCCACCGGCTAGCGCCAAGGTCGAGCAGTACTTC. The chain employs TRBV28 and TRBJ2-7; D perhaps matches TRBD2 (6 bases). Trimming took 8 bases from V and 6 from J, leaving 23 bases between them. Germline V gene sequence: CDR1 MDHEN, CDR2 SYDVKM. The CDR3 covers 15 residues. Full variable domain (outside the CDR3, taken from reference TRBV28 and TRBJ2-7): DVKVTQSSRYLVKRTGEKVFLECVQDMDHENMFWYRQDPGLGLRLIYFSYDVKMKEKGDIPEGYSVSREKKERFSLILESASTNQTSMYLCASAPPASAKVEQYFGPGTRLTVT.

There are many counts of this clonotype. The CDR3 sequence: CASSRPGSGRETQYF. The CDR3 DNA follows: TGTGCCAGCAGCCGTCCGGGGAGCGGACGGGAGACCCAGTACTTC. This chain joins TRBV3-1 and TRBJ2-5, with TRBD2 as a possible D gene (5 bases). The ends were cut back, 4 bases at V and 5 bases at J, with 17 bases in the middle. From germline, CDR1 is LGHDT and CDR2 YNNKEL (reference sequence). This CDR3 has 15 residues.

This clonotype was picked up many times. The chain employs TRBV11-2 and TRBJ2-7, with 8 nucleotides matching TRBD1. The CDR3 totals 17 residues. CDR1 is SGHAT and CDR2 is FQNNGV in the germline V gene. The trim removed 5 bases at V and 4 bases at J, leaving 16 bases unmatched. CDR3 sequence reads: CASSTNPGGVYNYEQYF. The CDR3 region has the DNA TGTGCCAGCAGCACCAACCCAGGGGGCGTTTATAATTACGAGCAGTACTTC. Full variable domain (rest looked up from reference TRBV11-2 and TRBJ2-7): EAGVAQSPRYKIIEKRQSVAFWCNPISGHATLYWYQQILGQGPKLLIQFQNNGVVDDSQLPKDRFSAERLKGVDSTLKIQPAKLEDSAVYLCASSTNPGGVYNYEQYFGPGTRLTVT.

The rearrangement links TRBV9 to TRBJ2-3; 9 positions agree with TRBD1. The V segment lost 2 bases and the J segment 3 bases; nucleotides outside the gene matches: 4. This CDR3 spans 15 amino acids. Germline V gene sequence: CDR1 SGDLS, CDR2 YYNGEE. The CDR3 sequence is CASSVGTGTTDTQYF. The CDR3, as DNA: TGTGCCAGCAGCGTTGGGACAGGGACGACAGATACGCAGTATTTT.

This chain uses TRBV7-9 with TRBJ2-7; D possibly matches TRBD1 or TRBD2 (6 bases each). CDR3 size: 14 residues. The V gene's germline CDR1 is SEHNR and CDR2 FQNEAQ (reference sequence). Trimming took 4 bases from V and 5 from J, leaving 15 bases between them. In DNA form, the CDR3 reads TGTGCCAGCAGCTCGGGGGCGATCCCCCACGAGCAGTACTTC. Translation gives CASSSGAIPHEQYF.

This clonotype was observed many times. The chain uses TRBV2 and TRBJ1-5; no reliable D call. Germline CDR1 and CDR2: SNHLY and FYNNEI. The CDR3 length is 14 residues. The V end lost 4 bases, the J end lost 2 bases, and 9 bases lay between the germline ends. CDR3 sequence reads: CASSGGDRNQPQHF. The CDR3 coding sequence is TGTGCCAGCAGTGGCGGGGATCGCAATCAGCCCCAGCATTTT.

In this sample, this clonotype turned up many times. The V and J genes are TRBV9 and TRBJ2-7; 7 nucleotides line up with TRBD2. This CDR3 has 14 residues. V lost 3 bases, J lost 3 bases, and 6 bases stayed unmatched. Germline V gene sequence: CDR1 SGDLS, CDR2 YYNGEE. CDR3 DNA sequence: TGTGCCAGCAGCGACCACCCGGGAGGCTACGAGCAGTACTTC. Its protein product is CASSDHPGGYEQYF. The full variable domain, completed using reference TRBV9 and TRBJ2-7, is DSGVTQTPKHLITATGQRVTLRCSPRSGDLSVYWYQQSLDQGLQFLIQYYNGEERAKGNILERFSAQQFPDLHSELNLSSLELGDSALYFCASSDHPGGYEQYFGPGTRLTVT.